This TCR beta chain stems from a study of spatial heterogeneity in lung cancer. For the study at large: Untreated early-stage non-small cell lung cancer patients, roughly 75 in total, were the donors. Overall study results and limits: More often at tumor resection than at routine follow-up, ubiquitous expanded tumor TCRs were detected in the blood.

Each molecule of TCR cDNA was tagged with one unique molecular identifier. In TCRdb, the 5' RACE reads were re-called with MiXCR into one record per CDR3 protein. The data contain about 11,000 distinct CDR3 sequences, 10% of them singletons. Germline CDR1 SGHTA, CDR2 FQGNSA. The CDR3 is 13 residues long. V lost 5 bases and J lost 6; bases outside the gene matches: 4. This clonotype was seen repeatedly, ten times or more. What it recognizes is unknown. Time point meaning: blood at routine non-recurrence follow-up after resection. Whole RNA from tumor, nontumor lung or frozen PBMC was sequenced unsorted. This chain joins TRBV7-2 and TRBJ2-3; TRBD1 agrees at 8 bases. The sequencing here drew on PBMCs, taken at follow-up. This receptor was taken from a female donor with early-stage non-small cell lung cancer. The CDR3 sequence is CASSNRDRDTQYF. In nucleotides, the CDR3 is TGTGCCAGCAGCAACAGGGACAGGGATACGCAGTATTTT. Drawing the rest from reference TRBV7-2 and TRBJ2-3, the complete variable domain is GAGVSQSPSNKVTEKGKDVELRCDPISGHTALYWYRQSLGQGLEFLIYFQGNSAPDKSGLPSDRFSAERTGGSVSTLTIQRTQQEDSAVYLCASSNRDRDTQYFGPGTRLTVL.